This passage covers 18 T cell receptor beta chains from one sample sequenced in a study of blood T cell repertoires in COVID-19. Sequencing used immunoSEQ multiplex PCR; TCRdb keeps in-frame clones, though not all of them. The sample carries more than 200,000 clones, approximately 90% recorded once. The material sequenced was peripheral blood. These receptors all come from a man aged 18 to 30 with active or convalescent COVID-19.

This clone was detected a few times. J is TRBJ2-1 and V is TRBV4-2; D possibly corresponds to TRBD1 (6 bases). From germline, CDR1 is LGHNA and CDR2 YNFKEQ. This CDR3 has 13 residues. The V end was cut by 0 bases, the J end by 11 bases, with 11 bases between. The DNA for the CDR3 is TGTGCCAGCAGCCAAGAAACAGGGACCAAGCAGTTCTTC. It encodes CASSQETGTKQFF.

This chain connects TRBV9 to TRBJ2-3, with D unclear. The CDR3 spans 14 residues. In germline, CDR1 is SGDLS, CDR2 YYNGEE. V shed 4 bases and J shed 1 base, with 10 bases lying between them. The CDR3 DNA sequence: TGTGCCAGCAGCCCGTACAGTGGCACAGATACGCAGTATTTT. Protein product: CASSPYSGTDTQYF.

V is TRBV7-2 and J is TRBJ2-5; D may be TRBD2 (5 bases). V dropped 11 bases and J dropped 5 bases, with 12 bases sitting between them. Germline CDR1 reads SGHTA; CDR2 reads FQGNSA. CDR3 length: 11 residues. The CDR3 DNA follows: TGTGCCGCGGGCGTCTGGGAGACCCAGTACTTC. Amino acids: CAAGVWETQYF.

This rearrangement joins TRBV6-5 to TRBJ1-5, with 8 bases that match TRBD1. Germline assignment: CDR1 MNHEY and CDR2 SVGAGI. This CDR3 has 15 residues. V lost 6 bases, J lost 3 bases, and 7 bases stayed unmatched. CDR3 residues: CASSWPQGANQPQHF. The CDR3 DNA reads TGTGCCAGCAGCTGGCCTCAGGGGGCCAATCAGCCCCAGCATTTT.

CDR3 loop: CASSSSESHEAFF. The CDR3 region has the DNA TGTGCCAGCAGTTCCTCCGAGAGTCATGAAGCTTTCTTT. The V and J genes are TRBV12-3 or TRBV12-4 and TRBJ1-1; D unresolved. V was pared by 4 bases and J by 7 bases, with 13 bases between. There are 13 residues in the CDR3.

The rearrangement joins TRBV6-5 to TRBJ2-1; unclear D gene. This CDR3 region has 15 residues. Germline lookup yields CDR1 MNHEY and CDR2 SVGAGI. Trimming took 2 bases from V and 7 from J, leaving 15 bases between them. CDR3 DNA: TGTGCCAGCAGTTACGATATCCTCGGTTCAAATGAGCAGTTCTTC. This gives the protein CASSYDILGSNEQFF.

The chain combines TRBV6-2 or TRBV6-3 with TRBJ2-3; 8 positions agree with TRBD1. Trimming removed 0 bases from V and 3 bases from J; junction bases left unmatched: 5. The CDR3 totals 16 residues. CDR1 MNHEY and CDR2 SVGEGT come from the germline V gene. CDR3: CASSYSSRTGTDTQYF. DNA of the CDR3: TGTGCCAGCAGTTACTCGAGCCGGACAGGGACAGATACGCAGTATTTT.

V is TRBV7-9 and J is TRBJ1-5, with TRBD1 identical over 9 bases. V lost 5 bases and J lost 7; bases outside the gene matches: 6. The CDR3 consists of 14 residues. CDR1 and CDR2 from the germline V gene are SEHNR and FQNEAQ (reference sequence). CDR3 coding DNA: TGTGCCAGCAGCACTGGGACAGGGTTACAGCCCCAGCATTTT. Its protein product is CASSTGTGLQPQHF. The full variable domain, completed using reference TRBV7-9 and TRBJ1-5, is DTGVSQNPRHKITKRGQNVTFRCDPISEHNRLYWYRQTLGQGPEFLTYFQNEAQLEKSRLLSDRFSAERPKGSFSTLEIQRTEQGDSAMYLCASSTGTGLQPQHFGDGTRLSIL.

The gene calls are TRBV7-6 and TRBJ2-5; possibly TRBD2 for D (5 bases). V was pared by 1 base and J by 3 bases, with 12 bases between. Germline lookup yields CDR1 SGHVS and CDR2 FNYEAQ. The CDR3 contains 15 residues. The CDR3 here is CASSLGTDYKETQYF. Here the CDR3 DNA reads TGTGCCAGCAGCTTAGGCACCGACTACAAAGAGACCCAGTACTTC.

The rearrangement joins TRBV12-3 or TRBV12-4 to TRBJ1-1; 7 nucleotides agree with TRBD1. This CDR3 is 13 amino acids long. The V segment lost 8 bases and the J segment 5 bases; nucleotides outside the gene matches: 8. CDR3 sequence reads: CASEKDRTTEAFF. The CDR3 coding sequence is TGTGCCAGCGAGAAGGACAGGACGACTGAAGCTTTCTTT.

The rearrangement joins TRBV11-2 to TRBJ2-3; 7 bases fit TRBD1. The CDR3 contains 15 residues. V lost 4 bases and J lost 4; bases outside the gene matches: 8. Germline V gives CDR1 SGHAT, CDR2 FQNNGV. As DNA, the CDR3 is TGTGCCAGCAGCTCCACAGGGGACGACGCAGATACGCAGTATTTT. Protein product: CASSSTGDDADTQYF. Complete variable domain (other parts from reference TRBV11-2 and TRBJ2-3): EAGVAQSPRYKIIEKRQSVAFWCNPISGHATLYWYQQILGQGPKLLIQFQNNGVVDDSQLPKDRFSAERLKGVDSTLKIQPAKLEDSAVYLCASSSTGDDADTQYFGPGTRLTVL.

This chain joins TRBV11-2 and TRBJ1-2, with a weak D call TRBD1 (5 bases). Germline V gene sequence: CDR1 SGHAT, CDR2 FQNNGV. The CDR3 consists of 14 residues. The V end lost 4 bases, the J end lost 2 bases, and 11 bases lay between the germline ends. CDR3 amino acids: CASSWDSDNYGYTF. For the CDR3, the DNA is TGTGCCAGCAGCTGGGACTCAGACAACTATGGCTACACCTTC.

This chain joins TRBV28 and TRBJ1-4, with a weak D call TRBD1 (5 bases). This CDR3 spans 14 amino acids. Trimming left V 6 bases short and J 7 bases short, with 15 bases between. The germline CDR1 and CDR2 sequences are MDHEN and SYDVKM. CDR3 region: CASRDPDSSEKLFF. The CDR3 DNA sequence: TGTGCCAGCAGGGACCCAGACAGTAGTGAAAAACTGTTTTTT.

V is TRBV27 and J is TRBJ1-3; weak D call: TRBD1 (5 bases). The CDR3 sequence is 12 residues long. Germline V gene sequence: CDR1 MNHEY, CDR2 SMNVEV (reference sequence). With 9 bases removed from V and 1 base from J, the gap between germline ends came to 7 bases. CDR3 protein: CARGGSGNTIYF. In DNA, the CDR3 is TGTGCCAGGGGGGGGTCTGGAAACACCATATATTTT.

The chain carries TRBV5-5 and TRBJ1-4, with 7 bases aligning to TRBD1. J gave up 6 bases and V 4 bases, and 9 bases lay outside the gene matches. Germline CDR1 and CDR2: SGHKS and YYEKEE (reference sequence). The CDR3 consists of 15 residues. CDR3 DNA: TGTGCCAGCAGCCCCACAGGGGATTATTATGAAAAACTGTTTTTT. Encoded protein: CASSPTGDYYEKLFF.

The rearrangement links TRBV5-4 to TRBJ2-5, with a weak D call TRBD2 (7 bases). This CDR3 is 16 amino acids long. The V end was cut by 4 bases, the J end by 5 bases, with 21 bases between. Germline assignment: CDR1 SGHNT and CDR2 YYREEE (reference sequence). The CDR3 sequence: CASSLKISGGPETQYF. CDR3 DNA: TGTGCCAGCAGCCTCAAGATCTCGGGGGGCCCCGAGACCCAGTACTTC.

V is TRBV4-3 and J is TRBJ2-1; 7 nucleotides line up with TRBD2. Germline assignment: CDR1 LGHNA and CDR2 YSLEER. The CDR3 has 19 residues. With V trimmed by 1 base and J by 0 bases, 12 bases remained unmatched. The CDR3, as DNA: TGCGCCAGCAGCCAAGGGCGCGGGGGTTCTTGGAGCTCCTACAATGAGCAGTTCTTC. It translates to CASSQGRGGSWSSYNEQFF.

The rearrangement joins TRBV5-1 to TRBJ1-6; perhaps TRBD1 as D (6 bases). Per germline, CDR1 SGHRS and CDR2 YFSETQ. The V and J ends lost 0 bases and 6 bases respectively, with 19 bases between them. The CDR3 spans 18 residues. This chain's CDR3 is CASSLETTGANFNSPLHF. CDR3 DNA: TGCGCCAGCAGCTTGGAGACGACAGGCGCTAATTTTAATTCACCCCTCCACTTT. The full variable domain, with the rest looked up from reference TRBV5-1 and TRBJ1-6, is KAGVTQTPRYLIKTRGQQVTLSCSPISGHRSVSWYQQTPGQGLQFLFEYFSETQRNKGNFPGRFSGRQFSNSRSEMNVSTLELGDSALYLCASSLETTGANFNSPLHFGNGTRLTVT.